Listed here is a single T cell receptor beta chain. Its matching antigen is unknown. Primed by a sample-barcoded 5' primer and a J-beta primer mix, a second PCR proceeded for 7 to 11 cycles. In TCRdb, the 5' RACE reads were re-called with MiXCR into one record per CDR3 protein. The sample includes about 970,000 distinct CDR3 sequences, roughly 47% of them seen just once. The data originate from a study of blood T cells in healthy people across ages. This CDR3 spans 14 amino acids. V was shortened by 5 bases and J by 6 bases, with 16 bases between the two germline ends. Per germline, CDR1 MDHEN and CDR2 SYDVKM. Study results and caveats: Possibly, changes in expanded clonotypes were confounded because donor CMV status was unknown. Estimates based on one million T cells were treated as lower bounds.

Peripheral blood from each donor was collected in a volume of approximately 10 milliliters. The genes are TRBV28 and TRBJ1-2; D is perhaps TRBD1 (5 bases). Sequencing used blood. The TCR comes from an older woman in good health. The CDR3 nucleotides read TGTGCCAGCAGTCTTGGGACTGGGTGGGATGGCTACACCTTC. Protein: CASSLGTGWDGYTF.